This is a list of T cell receptor beta chains from one sample in a study of T cell repertoires in cytomegalovirus infection. For these receptors, no antigen is known. TCRdb re-analysed the reads in MiXCR, keeping a single row per CDR3 protein. Altogether a few hundred thousand distinct CDR3 sequences are present, just under 35% being singletons, with the ten largest covering approximately 13%. The specimen was cultured PBMCs, collected from culture after CMV antigen stimulation. The receptors were sampled from a human donor in good health (CMV status not recorded). Some clones in this sample may be carry-over from other donors' samples. Each CDR3 is given with its conserved first and last residue. A D gene is named only where the DNA matches it firmly. A clone size is listed for some rows: how often the clone was seen (once, few, many), or a class if it is expanded.

abundance	d_gene	len	v_gene	j_gene	CDR3aa	CDR3nt
-	-	12	TRBV20-1	TRBJ2-3	CSARGSTDTQYF	TGCAGTGCCCGGGGGAGCACAGATACGCAGTATTTT
-	-	14	TRBV29-1	TRBJ2-2	CSVAEQGSTGELFF	TGCAGCGTCGCCGAGCAGGGGAGTACCGGGGAGCTGTTTTTT
many	TRBD2	14	TRBV24-1	TRBJ2-1	CATSGFVSGDGQFF	TGTGCCACCAGTGGATTTGTTAGCGGGGACGGGCAGTTCTTC
-	TRBD1	13	TRBV29-1	TRBJ2-7	CSVDGRGPYEQYF	TGCAGCGTTGATGGCAGGGGGCCGTACGAGCAGTACTTC
-	TRBD1	14	TRBV7-6	TRBJ1-2	CASSNNDRVHGYTF	TGTGCCAGCAGCAATAATGACAGGGTCCATGGCTACACCTTC
-	TRBD2	16	TRBV7-2	TRBJ2-3	CASSLHGGTSSDTQYF	TGTGCCAGCAGCTTACACGGTGGGACTAGCTCCGATACGCAGTATTTT
-	-	17	TRBV6-2/TRBV6-3	TRBJ1-4	CASSLSQWRLSNEKLFF	TGTGCCAGCAGTCTAAGTCAATGGCGGTTATCTAATGAAAAACTGTTTTTT
-	-	13	TRBV28	TRBJ1-2	CASSDGGRGGYTF	TGTGCCAGCAGCGATGGGGGACGTGGCGGCTACACCTTC
-	-	14	TRBV19	TRBJ1-4	CATTADLSREKLFF	TGTGCCACCACGGCCGATTTGAGTCGTGAAAAACTGTTTTTT
-	-	13	TRBV7-4	TRBJ1-2	CASSSERGYGYTF	TGTGCCAGCAGCTCAGAAAGAGGGTATGGCTACACCTTC
-	TRBD2	16	TRBV10-3	TRBJ2-3	CAISVGTGGMTDTQYF	TGTGCCATCAGTGTAGGAACGGGAGGGATGACAGATACGCAGTATTTT
few	-	14	TRBV6-4	TRBJ2-1	CASSDSYLGNEQFF	TGTGCCAGCAGTGACTCGTACTTGGGGAATGAGCAGTTCTTC
-	-	15	TRBV19	TRBJ2-1	CASSTKGAIYNEQFF	TGTGCCAGTAGTACGAAGGGAGCAATCTACAATGAGCAGTTCTTC
few	TRBD1	14	TRBV7-4	TRBJ1-1	CASSGDRGNTEAFF	TGTGCCAGCAGCGGGGACAGGGGGAACACTGAAGCTTTCTTT
-	-	17	TRBV6-8	TRBJ2-5	CASSPLITRNGQETQYF	TGTGCCAGCAGTCCACTAATAACTAGGAACGGACAAGAGACCCAGTACTTC
few	-	19	TRBV4-3	TRBJ2-5	CASSQDHNGLQGRGETQYF	TGCGCCAGCAGCCAAGATCACAACGGCCTACAGGGGAGGGGAGAGACCCAGTACTTC
-	-	14	TRBV7-8	TRBJ2-2	CASSSGRVVGELFF	TGTGCCAGCAGCTCCGGAAGGGTGGTCGGGGAGCTGTTTTTT
-	-	13	TRBV29-1	TRBJ1-1	CSVRIQGNTEAFF	TGCAGCGTGCGAATCCAAGGGAACACTGAAGCTTTCTTT
-	-	14	TRBV16	TRBJ2-3	CASSRPDGTDTQYF	TGTGCCAGCAGCCGCCCGGACGGCACAGATACGCAGTATTTT
few	TRBD2	16	TRBV5-1	TRBJ2-7	CASSPGLAGFSYEQYF	TGCGCCAGCAGCCCGGGACTAGCGGGATTCTCCTACGAGCAGTACTTC
few	-	14	TRBV18	TRBJ2-5	CASSPPRTTETQYF	TGTGCCAGCTCACCACCGAGGACTACGGAGACCCAGTACTTC
-	-	15	TRBV28	TRBJ2-7	CASSLDSLVSYEQYF	TGTGCCAGCAGCCTGGACAGTTTAGTGTCCTACGAGCAGTACTTC
-	-	14	TRBV28	TRBJ2-7	CASSRVAPGYEQYF	TGTGCCAGCTCAAGGGTAGCGCCGGGGTACGAGCAGTACTTC
few	-	15	TRBV20-1	TRBJ2-2	CSARDWPGDTGELFF	TGCAGTGCTAGAGATTGGCCAGGGGATACCGGGGAGCTGTTTTTT
-	-	16	TRBV19	TRBJ1-3	CASSMAPAFSGNTIYF	TGTGCCAGTAGTATGGCGCCGGCTTTCTCTGGAAACACCATATATTTT
once	TRBD2	15	TRBV19	TRBJ2-2	CASRPGTSAIGELFF	TGTGCCAGTAGGCCCGGGACTAGCGCCATCGGGGAGCTGTTTTTT
few	TRBD1	15	TRBV27	TRBJ2-7	CASSSAGTGYREQYF	TGTGCCAGCAGTTCGGCCGGGACAGGGTATAGAGAGCAGTACTTC
few	-	13	TRBV7-2	TRBJ2-7	CASSPNRAYEQYF	TGTGCCAGCAGCCCAAACAGAGCTTACGAGCAGTACTTC
few	-	18	TRBV12-5	TRBJ1-1	CASGLRIEIQGEDTEAFF	TGTGCTAGTGGTTTACGAATCGAAATCCAGGGAGAAGACACTGAAGCTTTCTTT
-	-	12	TRBV20-1	TRBJ1-1	CSGQEMNTEAFF	TGCAGTGGACAGGAGATGAACACTGAAGCTTTCTTT
few	TRBD2	17	TRBV19	TRBJ2-5	CASRSWGGVADQETQYF	TGTGCCAGTAGGTCCTGGGGAGGGGTGGCGGACCAAGAGACCCAGTACTTC
-	-	13	TRBV7-9	TRBJ1-1	CASKFGENTEAFF	TGTGCCAGCAAGTTCGGGGAAAACACTGAAGCTTTCTTT
-	-	15	TRBV12-3/TRBV12-4	TRBJ2-2	CASSLTIRGTGELFF	TGTGCCAGCAGCTTAACCATTAGAGGAACCGGGGAGCTGTTTTTT
few	-	12	TRBV6-5	TRBJ1-2	CASSSAAYGYTF	TGTGCCAGCAGTTCCGCGGCCTATGGCTACACCTTC
-	-	16	TRBV10-3	TRBJ1-4	CAISESRGATGEKLFF	TGTGCCATCAGTGAGTCGAGGGGGGCGACAGGTGAAAAACTGTTTTTT
-	TRBD2	18	TRBV24-1	TRBJ2-3	CATSDLTSGRASSDTQYF	TGTGCCACCAGTGATTTGACTAGCGGGAGGGCCTCGTCAGATACGCAGTATTTT
-	-	11	TRBV5-4	TRBJ2-1	CASSTPNEQFF	TGTGCCAGCAGCACACCCAATGAGCAGTTCTTC
-	TRBD1	19	TRBV28	TRBJ2-4	CASSKRTGFILIPKNIQYF	TGTGCCAGCAGTAAACGGACAGGTTTTATCTTAATCCCCAAAAACATTCAGTACTTC
-	-	15	TRBV4-2	TRBJ2-7	CASSQEWGGRDEQYF	TGTGCCAGCAGCCAGGAATGGGGGGGGCGCGACGAGCAGTACTTC
-	TRBD1	15	TRBV6-2/TRBV6-3	TRBJ1-1	CASNYRQGVNTEAFF	TGTGCCAGCAATTATAGGCAGGGGGTGAACACTGAAGCTTTCTTT
-	-	16	TRBV6-2/TRBV6-3	TRBJ1-1	CASSYGGEGLNTEAFF	TGTGCCAGCAGTTATGGGGGGGAAGGCTTGAACACTGAAGCTTTCTTT
many	-	13	TRBV7-2	TRBJ1-5	CASSLEHNQPQHF	TGTGCCAGCAGCTTAGAACACAATCAGCCCCAGCATTTT
many	-	15	TRBV6-5	TRBJ2-3	CASSYDLPRADTQYF	TGTGCCAGCAGTTACGACCTCCCGAGGGCAGATACGCAGTATTTT
-	TRBD1	14	TRBV6-6	TRBJ2-7	CASSVGQAHYEQYF	TGTGCCAGCAGCGTGGGACAGGCTCACTACGAGCAGTACTTC
-	-	16	TRBV7-2	TRBJ2-1	CASSLGTVGRYNEQFF	TGTGCCAGCAGCTTAGGGACCGTCGGGCGCTACAATGAGCAGTTCTTC
few	TRBD2	18	TRBV19	TRBJ2-4	CASSTQRTSGTTKNIQYF	TGTGCCAGTAGTACACAACGGACTAGCGGGACGACGAAAAACATTCAGTACTTC
-	-	11	TRBV28	TRBJ2-5	CASSLRKTQYF	TGTGCCAGCAGTTTGAGGAAGACCCAGTACTTC
many	-	17	TRBV6-6	TRBJ2-7	CASSYSNRVNGVHEQYF	TGTGCCAGCAGTTACTCGAACAGGGTCAACGGGGTCCACGAGCAGTACTTC
-	-	13	TRBV7-2	TRBJ1-1	CASSMGQETEAFF	TGTGCCAGCAGCATGGGCCAGGAGACTGAAGCTTTCTTT
-	-	17	TRBV11-3	TRBJ2-1	CASSPHERTSSYNEQFF	TGTGCCAGCAGCCCCCACGAGCGGACGAGCTCCTACAATGAGCAGTTCTTC
-	TRBD1	17	TRBV4-1	TRBJ2-3	CASSQDLTGGFTDTQYF	TGCGCCAGCAGCCAAGATCTTACAGGGGGATTCACAGATACGCAGTATTTT
-	TRBD1	16	TRBV24-1	TRBJ2-3	CATSSSGTGGRHTQYF	TGTGCCACCAGTTCGTCTGGGACAGGGGGACGTCATACGCAGTATTTT
-	TRBD2	17	TRBV4-3	TRBJ2-3	CASSQDVGTSAIGTQYF	TGCGCCAGCAGCCAAGACGTCGGGACTAGCGCCATCGGGACGCAGTATTTT
once	TRBD2	17	TRBV5-8	TRBJ2-3	CASSLGTSGGSTDTQYF	TGTGCCAGCAGCTTGGGGACTAGCGGGGGAAGCACAGATACGCAGTATTTT
-	TRBD2	13	TRBV5-4	TRBJ2-7	CASRLGGRNEQYF	TGTGCCAGCAGACTGGGAGGGAGGAACGAGCAGTACTTC
-	TRBD1	14	TRBV18	TRBJ2-7	CASSPDRRSHEQYF	TGTGCCAGCTCACCGGACAGGAGATCCCACGAGCAGTACTTC
few	-	15	TRBV6-2/TRBV6-3	TRBJ1-2	CASRPYTGDNYGYTF	TGTGCCAGTCGCCCCTACACGGGGGATAACTATGGCTACACCTTC
many	TRBD1	15	TRBV7-2	TRBJ2-4	CASRLTGSVKNIQYF	TGTGCCAGCCGCCTGACAGGGTCGGTCAAAAACATTCAGTACTTC
-	-	17	TRBV27	TRBJ1-1	CASRRYPHQGTDTEAFF	TGTGCCAGCAGACGTTACCCACACCAGGGAACGGACACTGAAGCTTTCTTT